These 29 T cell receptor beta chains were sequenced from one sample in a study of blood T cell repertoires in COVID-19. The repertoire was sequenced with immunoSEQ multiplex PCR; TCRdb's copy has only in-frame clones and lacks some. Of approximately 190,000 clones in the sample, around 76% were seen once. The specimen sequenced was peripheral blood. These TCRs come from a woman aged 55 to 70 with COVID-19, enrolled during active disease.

The CDR3 is CASSVHTSGSLGEQFF. CDR3 in DNA: TGTGCCAGCAGCGTCCATACTAGCGGGAGTCTTGGGGAGCAGTTCTTC. The chain couples TRBV11-2 to TRBJ2-1; TRBD2 aligns across 11 bases. Germline-derived CDR1 and CDR2 are SGHAT and FQNNGV. This CDR3 has 16 amino acids. V gave up 5 bases and J gave up 10 bases; unmatched junction bases: 13.

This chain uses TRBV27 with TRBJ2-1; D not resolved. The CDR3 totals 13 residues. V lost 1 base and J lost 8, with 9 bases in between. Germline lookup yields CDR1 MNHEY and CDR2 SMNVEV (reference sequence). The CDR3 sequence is CASSLFSSDEQFF. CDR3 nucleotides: TGTGCCAGCAGTTTATTTAGCTCTGATGAGCAGTTCTTC.

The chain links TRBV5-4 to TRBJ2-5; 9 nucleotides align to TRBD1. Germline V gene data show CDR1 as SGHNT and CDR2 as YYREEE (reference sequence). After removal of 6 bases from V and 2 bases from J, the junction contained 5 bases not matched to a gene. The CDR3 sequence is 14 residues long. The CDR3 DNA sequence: TGTGCCAGCAAAGATGGACAGGGGCAAGAGACCCAGTACTTC. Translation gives CASKDGQGQETQYF.

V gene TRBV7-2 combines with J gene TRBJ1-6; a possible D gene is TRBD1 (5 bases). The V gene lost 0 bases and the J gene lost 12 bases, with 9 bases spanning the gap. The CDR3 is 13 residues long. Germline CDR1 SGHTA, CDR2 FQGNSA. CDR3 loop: CASSLAREGPLHF. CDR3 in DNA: TGTGCCAGCAGCTTAGCCAGGGAAGGACCCCTCCACTTT. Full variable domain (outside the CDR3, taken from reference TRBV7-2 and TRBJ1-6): GAGVSQSPSNKVTEKGKDVELRCDPISGHTALYWYRQSLGQGLEFLIYFQGNSAPDKSGLPSDRFSAERTGGSVSTLTIQRTQQEDSAVYLCASSLAREGPLHFGNGTRLTVT.

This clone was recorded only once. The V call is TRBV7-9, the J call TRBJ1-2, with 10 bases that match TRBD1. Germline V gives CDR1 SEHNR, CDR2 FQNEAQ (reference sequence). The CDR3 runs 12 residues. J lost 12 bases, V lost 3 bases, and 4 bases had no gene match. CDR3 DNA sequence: TGTGCCAGCAGCTTCCCGGGACAGGGGAACACCTTC. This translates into CASSFPGQGNTF.

In DNA, the CDR3 is TGTGCCACCAGCAGAGATAGAGGAGGGCCCGAGCAGTACTTC. Translated, it gives CATSRDRGGPEQYF. This sequence joins TRBV15 and TRBJ2-7; perhaps TRBD2 as D (6 bases). Germline CDR1 is LNHNV and CDR2 is YYDKDF (reference sequence). V gave up 0 bases and J gave up 6 bases, with 12 bases separating them. The CDR3 runs to 14 residues.

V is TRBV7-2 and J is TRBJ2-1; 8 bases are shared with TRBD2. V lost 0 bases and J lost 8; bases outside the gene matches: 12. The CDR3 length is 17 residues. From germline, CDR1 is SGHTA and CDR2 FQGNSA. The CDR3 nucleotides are TGTGCCAGCAGCTTAGCGTCAGGGACTAGTAACGTCGATGAGCAGTTCTTC. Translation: CASSLASGTSNVDEQFF.

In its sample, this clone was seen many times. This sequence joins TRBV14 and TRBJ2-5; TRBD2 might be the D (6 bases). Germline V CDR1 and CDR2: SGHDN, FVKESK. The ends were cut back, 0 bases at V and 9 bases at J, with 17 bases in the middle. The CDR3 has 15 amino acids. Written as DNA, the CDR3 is TGTGCCAGCAGCCAAGACCCCCCGGGACTCACTCCCCAGTACTTC. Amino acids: CASSQDPPGLTPQYF.

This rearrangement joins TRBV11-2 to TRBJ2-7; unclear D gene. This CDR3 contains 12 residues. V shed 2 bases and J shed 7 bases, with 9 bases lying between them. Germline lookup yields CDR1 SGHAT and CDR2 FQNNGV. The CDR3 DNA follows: TGTGCCAGCAGCTTATCTCGGGTAGAGCAGTACGTC. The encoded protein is CASSLSRVEQYV.

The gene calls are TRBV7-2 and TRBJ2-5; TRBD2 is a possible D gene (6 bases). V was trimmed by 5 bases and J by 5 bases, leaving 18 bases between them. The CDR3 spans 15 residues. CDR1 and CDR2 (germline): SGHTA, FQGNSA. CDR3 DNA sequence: TGTGCCAGCAGCCCCGATCGGCTAGCGAGGGAGACCCAGTACTTC. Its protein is CASSPDRLARETQYF.

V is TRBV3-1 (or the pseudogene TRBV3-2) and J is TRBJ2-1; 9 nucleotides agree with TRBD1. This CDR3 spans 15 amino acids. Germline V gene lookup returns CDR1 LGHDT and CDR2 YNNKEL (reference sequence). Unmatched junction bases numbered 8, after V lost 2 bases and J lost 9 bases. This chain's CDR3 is CASSQTRDREAEQFF. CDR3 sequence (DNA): TGTGCCAGCAGCCAAACCAGGGACAGGGAGGCTGAGCAGTTCTTC.

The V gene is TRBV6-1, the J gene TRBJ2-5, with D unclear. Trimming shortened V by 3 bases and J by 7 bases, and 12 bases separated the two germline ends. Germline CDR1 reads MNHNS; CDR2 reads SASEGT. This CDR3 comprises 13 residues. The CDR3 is CASSEMAKWTQYF. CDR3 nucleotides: TGTGCCAGCAGTGAGATGGCCAAGTGGACCCAGTACTTC.

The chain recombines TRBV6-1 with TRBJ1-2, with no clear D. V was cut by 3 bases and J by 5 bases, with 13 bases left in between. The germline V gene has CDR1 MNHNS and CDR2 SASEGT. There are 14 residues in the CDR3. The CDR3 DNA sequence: TGTGCCAGCAGTGATCGAGGGATTGGGTATGGCTACACCTTC. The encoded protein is CASSDRGIGYGYTF.

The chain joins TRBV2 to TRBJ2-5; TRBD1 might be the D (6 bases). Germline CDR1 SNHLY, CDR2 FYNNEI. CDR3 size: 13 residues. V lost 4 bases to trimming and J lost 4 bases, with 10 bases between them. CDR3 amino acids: CASSVRGGETQYF. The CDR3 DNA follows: TGTGCCAGCAGTGTACGAGGGGGAGAGACCCAGTACTTC.

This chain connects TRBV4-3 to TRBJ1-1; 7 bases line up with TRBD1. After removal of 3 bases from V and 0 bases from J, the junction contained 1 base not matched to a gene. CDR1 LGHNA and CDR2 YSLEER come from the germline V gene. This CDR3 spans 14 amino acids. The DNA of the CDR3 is TGCGCCAGCAGCCATGACAGGGTGAACACTGAAGCTTTCTTT. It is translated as CASSHDRVNTEAFF.

The CDR3 loop is CSVESGFGYTF. The CDR3 nucleotides read TGCAGCGTTGAGTCCGGGTTTGGCTACACCTTC. The chain joins TRBV29-1 to TRBJ1-2; unclear D gene. The CDR3 spans 11 residues. The V gene lost 3 bases and the J gene lost 7 bases, with 9 bases spanning the gap. CDR1 is SQVTM, CDR2 ANQGSEA, per germline.

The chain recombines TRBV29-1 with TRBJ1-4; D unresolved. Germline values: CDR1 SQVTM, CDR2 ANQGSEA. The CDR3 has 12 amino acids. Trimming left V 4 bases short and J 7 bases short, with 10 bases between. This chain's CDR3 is CSVVISGEKLFF. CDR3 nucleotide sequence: TGCAGCGTTGTTATCTCGGGTGAAAAACTGTTTTTT.

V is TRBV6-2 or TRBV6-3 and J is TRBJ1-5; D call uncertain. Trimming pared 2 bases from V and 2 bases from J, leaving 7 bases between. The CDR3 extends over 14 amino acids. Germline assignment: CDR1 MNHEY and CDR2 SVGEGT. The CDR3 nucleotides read TGTGCCAGCAGTTACAGTAGTGGCAATCAGCCCCAGCATTTT. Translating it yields CASSYSSGNQPQHF.

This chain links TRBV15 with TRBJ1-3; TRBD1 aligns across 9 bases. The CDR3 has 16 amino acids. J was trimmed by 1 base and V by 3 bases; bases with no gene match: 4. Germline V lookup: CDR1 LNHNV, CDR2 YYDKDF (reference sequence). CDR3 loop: CATSRDRGVSGNTIYF. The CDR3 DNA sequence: TGTGCCACCAGCAGGGACAGGGGAGTATCTGGAAACACCATATATTTT.

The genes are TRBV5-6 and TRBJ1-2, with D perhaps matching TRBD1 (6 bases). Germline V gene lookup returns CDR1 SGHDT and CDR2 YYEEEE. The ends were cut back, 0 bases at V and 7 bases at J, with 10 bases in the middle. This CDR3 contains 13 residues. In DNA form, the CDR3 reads TGTGCCAGCAGCTTGGAGGGGGTTAGTGGCTACACCTTC. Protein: CASSLEGVSGYTF.

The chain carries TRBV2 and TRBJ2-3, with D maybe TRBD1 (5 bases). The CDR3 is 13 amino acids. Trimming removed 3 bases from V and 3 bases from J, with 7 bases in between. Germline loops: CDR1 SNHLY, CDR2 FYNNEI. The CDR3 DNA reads TGTGCCAGCAGTGATGCAGGGACAGATACGCAGTATTTT. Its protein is CASSDAGTDTQYF. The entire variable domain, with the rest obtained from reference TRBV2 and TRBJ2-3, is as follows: EPEVTQTPSHQVTQMGQEVILRCVPISNHLYFYWYRQILGQKVEFLVSFYNNEISEKSEIFDDQFSVERPDGSNFTLKIRSTKLEDSAMYFCASSDAGTDTQYFGPGTRLTVL.

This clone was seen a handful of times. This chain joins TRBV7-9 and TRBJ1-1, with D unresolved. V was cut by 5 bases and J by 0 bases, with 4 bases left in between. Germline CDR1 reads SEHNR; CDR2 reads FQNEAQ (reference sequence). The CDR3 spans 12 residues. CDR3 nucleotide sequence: TGTGCCAGCAGCCCAGTGAACACTGAAGCTTTCTTT. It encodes CASSPVNTEAFF.

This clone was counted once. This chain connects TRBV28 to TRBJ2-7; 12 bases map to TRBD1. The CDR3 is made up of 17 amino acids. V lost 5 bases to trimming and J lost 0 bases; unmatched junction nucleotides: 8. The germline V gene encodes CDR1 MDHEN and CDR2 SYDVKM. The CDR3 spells CASSQGTGGLSSYEQYV. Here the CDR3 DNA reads TGTGCCAGCAGTCAGGGGACAGGGGGCTTAAGCTCCTACGAGCAGTACGTC.

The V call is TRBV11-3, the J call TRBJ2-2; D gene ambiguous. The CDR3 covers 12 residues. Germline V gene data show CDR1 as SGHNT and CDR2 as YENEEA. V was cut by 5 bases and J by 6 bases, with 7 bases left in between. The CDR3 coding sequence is TGTGCCAGCAGCCCGGTGGCCGGGGAGCTGTTTTTT. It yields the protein CASSPVAGELFF.

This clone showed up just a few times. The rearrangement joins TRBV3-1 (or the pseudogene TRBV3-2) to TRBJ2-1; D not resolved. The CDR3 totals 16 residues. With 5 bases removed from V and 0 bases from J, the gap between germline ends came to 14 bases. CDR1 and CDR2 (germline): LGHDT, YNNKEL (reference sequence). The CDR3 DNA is TGTGCCAGCAGCTTGGGCCCCTTCGGCTCCTACAATGAGCAGTTCTTC. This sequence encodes CASSLGPFGSYNEQFF.

The CDR3 DNA reads as TGCGCCAGCAGCATGGGCAGCGTACAAGAGACCCAGTACTTC. Translation gives CASSMGSVQETQYF. The V gene is TRBV5-1, the J gene TRBJ2-5, with D unresolved. V lost 4 bases to trimming and J lost 2 bases, with 12 bases between them. Germline assignment: CDR1 SGHRS and CDR2 YFSETQ. CDR3 length: 14 amino acids.

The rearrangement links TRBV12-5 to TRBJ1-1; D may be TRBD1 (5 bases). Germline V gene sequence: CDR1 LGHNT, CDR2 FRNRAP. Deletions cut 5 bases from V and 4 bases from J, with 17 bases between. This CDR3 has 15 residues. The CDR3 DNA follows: TGTGCTAGTGGTCTGAGAGCCGGGGGGACCACTGAAGCTTTCTTT. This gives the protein CASGLRAGGTTEAFF.

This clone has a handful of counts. For the CDR3, the DNA is TGCGCCAGCAGAACAGGGACCGGTGAAGCTTTCTTT. Protein product: CASRTGTGEAFF. The chain is built from TRBV10-2 and TRBJ1-1, with TRBD1 as a possible D gene (6 bases). This CDR3 is built from 12 residues. The V end was cut by 6 bases, the J end by 7 bases, with 12 bases between. CDR1 and CDR2 (germline): WSHSY, SAAADI.

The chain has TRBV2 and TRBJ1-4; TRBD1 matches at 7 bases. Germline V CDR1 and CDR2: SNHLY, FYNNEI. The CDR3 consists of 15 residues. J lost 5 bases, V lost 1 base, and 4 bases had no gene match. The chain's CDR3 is CASSEDSRGNEKLFF. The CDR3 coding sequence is TGTGCCAGCAGTGAAGACAGCAGGGGGAATGAAAAACTGTTTTTT.